This record covers a single TCR beta chain. Its target is unknown. The data stem from a study of T cell clonotyping in hematopoietic cell transplantation. General study results and limits: Pathologically expanded recipient clonotypes increased progressively from day 30 to day 180 as diversity fell. Few recipient clonotypes overlapped donors; over 95% were de novo at given depth.

The data were produced by immunoSEQ multiplex PCR, yet TCRdb's version contains in-frame clones alone and is incomplete. In the table there are 2,000 or so clones, 79% of which are singletons. CDR3 length: 14 residues. J was trimmed by 2 bases and V by 2 bases; bases with no gene match: 2. Germline CDR1 is SGHDT and CDR2 is YYEEEE. The material sequenced was peripheral blood mononuclear cells, taken 30 days after allogeneic stem cell transplant. J is TRBJ2-7 and V is TRBV5-6, with 9 bases matching TRBD1. The origin of this receptor is a male patient between 45 and 60 years old who had an allogeneic stem cell transplant from an unrelated donor, so the T cells may come from the graft donor. Some clones in this sample may be carry-over from other donors' samples. The CDR3 DNA reads as TGTGCCAGCAGCTTCGGACAGGGGACCTACGAGCAGTACTTC. Its protein product is CASSFGQGTYEQYF. The whole variable domain, filled in from reference TRBV5-6 and TRBJ2-7, reads DAGVTQSPTHLIKTRGQQVTLRCSPKSGHDTVSWYQQALGQGPQFIFQYYEEEERQRGNFPDRFSGHQFPNYSSELNVNALLLGDSALYLCASSFGQGTYEQYFGPGTRLTVT.